Listed here are 10 T cell receptor beta chains from one sample, sequenced in a study of T cell clones after liver transplantation. Data came from immunoSEQ multiplex PCR; TCRdb stores just in-frame clones and leaves some out. This table holds some 110,000 clones, around 86% found once. The source material was CD4+ T cells from blood, sampled before liver transplant. These receptors were taken from a human donor who received a liver transplant.

This clone was recorded once. V is TRBV20-1 and J is TRBJ2-1; 7 positions match TRBD2. Trimming took 5 bases from V and 15 from J; bases not matched to a gene: 10. CDR1 and CDR2 (germline): DFQATT, SNEGSKA (reference sequence). The CDR3 covers 11 residues. The CDR3 here is CSARTGTTSFF. Here the CDR3 DNA reads TGCAGTGCTCGAACCGGGACTACCTCGTTCTTC.

V is TRBV5-5 and J is TRBJ2-3, with TRBD2 identical over 9 bases. J was trimmed by 4 bases and V by 2 bases; bases with no gene match: 8. The germline V gene encodes CDR1 SGHKS and CDR2 YYEKEE (reference sequence). CDR3 length: 16 amino acids. The CDR3 loop reads CASSFSSSGAADTQYF. CDR3 sequence (DNA): TGTGCCAGCAGCTTTTCATCTAGCGGGGCGGCAGATACGCAGTATTTT.

The J gene is TRBJ2-1, the V gene TRBV5-6, with D possibly being TRBD1 (6 bases). V lost 1 base to trimming and J lost 3 bases, with 11 bases between them. The CDR3 runs to 15 residues. Germline lookup yields CDR1 SGHDT and CDR2 YYEEEE. CDR3 bases: TGTGCCAGCAGCTTGTTCCGGGACATCTACAATGAGCAGTTCTTC. It specifies CASSLFRDIYNEQFF.

V usage is TRBV7-9 and J usage is TRBJ1-1; D gene ambiguous. CDR1 and CDR2 from the germline V gene are SEHNR and FQNEAQ (reference sequence). V shed 6 bases and J shed 7 bases, with 12 bases lying between them. The CDR3 is 12 amino acids. In nucleotides, the CDR3 is TGTGCCAGCAGTTCCGGGGAGTTTGAAGCTTTCTTT. Its translation is CASSSGEFEAFF.

The rearrangement joins TRBV7-6 to TRBJ2-7; D perhaps matches TRBD2 (7 bases). V was clipped by 4 bases and J by 3 bases, with 13 bases between them. This CDR3 has 14 residues. Germline assignment: CDR1 SGHVS and CDR2 FNYEAQ. The CDR3 protein is CASSSRGGDYEQYF. CDR3 sequence (DNA): TGTGCCAGCAGCTCAAGGGGGGGTGACTACGAGCAGTACTTC.

This chain connects TRBV29-1 to TRBJ1-2; possibly TRBD1 for D (6 bases). V was trimmed by 1 base and J by 5 bases, leaving 11 bases between them. Germline loops: CDR1 SQVTM, CDR2 ANQGSEA. The CDR3 length is 13 residues. The CDR3, as DNA: TGCAGCGTTGAAGGACAGGTCGGATATGGCTACACCTTC. Protein: CSVEGQVGYGYTF.

This clone came up once. The gene calls are TRBV5-4 and TRBJ2-7, with D uncertain. CDR3 length: 15 amino acids. Trimming shortened V by 0 bases and J by 2 bases, and 12 bases separated the two germline ends. Germline assignment: CDR1 SGHNT and CDR2 YYREEE (reference sequence). CDR3 nucleotides: TGTGCCAGCAGCTTGGTTGCAGGTGGGCCCTACGAGCAGTACTTC. This codes for CASSLVAGGPYEQYF.

A single count supports this clone. V gene TRBV27 combines with J gene TRBJ2-2, with D perhaps matching TRBD2 (8 bases). The CDR3 is 16 amino acids. The germline V gene has CDR1 MNHEY and CDR2 SMNVEV (reference sequence). Trimming took off 6 bases at V and 5 bases at J, with 19 bases between the two ends. In DNA, the CDR3 is TGTGCCAGCAGGACGATAGCGGGACAGCTTACCGGGGAGCTGTTTTTT. This sequence encodes CASRTIAGQLTGELFF.

This chain links TRBV30 with TRBJ1-2; D is uncertain. Trimming left V 1 base short and J 5 bases short, with 8 bases between. Germline assignment: CDR1 GTSNPN and CDR2 SVGIG (reference sequence). The CDR3 has 12 residues. Here the CDR3 reads CAWSERRYGYTF. DNA for the CDR3: TGTGCCTGGAGTGAAAGGAGGTATGGCTACACCTTC.

This clone was seen once. The V and J genes are TRBV6-1 and TRBJ2-4; D is uncertain. CDR3 length equals 12 residues. The germline V and J ends were trimmed by 7 bases and 5 bases, with 9 bases remaining between them. Germline-derived CDR1 and CDR2 are MNHNS and SASEGT. The DNA of the CDR3 is TGTGCCAGCACCGAAGGGCAAAACATTCAGTACTTC. It is translated as CASTEGQNIQYF.